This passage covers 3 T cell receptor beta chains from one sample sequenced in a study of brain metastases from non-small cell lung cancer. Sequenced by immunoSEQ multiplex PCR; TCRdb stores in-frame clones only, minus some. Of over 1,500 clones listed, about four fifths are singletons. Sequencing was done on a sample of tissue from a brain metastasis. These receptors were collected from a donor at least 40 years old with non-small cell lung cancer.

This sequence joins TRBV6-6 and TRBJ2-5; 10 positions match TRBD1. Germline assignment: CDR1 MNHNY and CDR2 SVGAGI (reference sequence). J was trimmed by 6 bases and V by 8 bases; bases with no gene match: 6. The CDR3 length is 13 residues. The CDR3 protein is CASSRQGAKTQYF. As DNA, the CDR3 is TGTGCCAGCTCTCGACAGGGGGCAAAGACCCAGTACTTC.

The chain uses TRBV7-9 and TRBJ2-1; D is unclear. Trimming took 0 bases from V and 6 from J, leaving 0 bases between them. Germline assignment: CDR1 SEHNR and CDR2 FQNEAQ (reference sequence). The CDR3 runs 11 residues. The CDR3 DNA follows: TGTGCCAGCAGCTTAGCCAATGAGCAGTTCTTC. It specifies CASSLANEQFF.

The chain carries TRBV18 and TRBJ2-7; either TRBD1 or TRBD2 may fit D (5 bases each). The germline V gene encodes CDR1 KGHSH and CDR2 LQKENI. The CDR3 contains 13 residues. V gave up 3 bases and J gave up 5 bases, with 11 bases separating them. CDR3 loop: CASSPRDGNEQYV. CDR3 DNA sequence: TGTGCCAGCTCACCCAGGGACGGAAACGAGCAGTACGTC.